A single sample gave rise to the 24 T cell receptor beta chains below, sequenced in a study of OX40 agonist ivuxolimab in advanced cancers. The repertoire was sequenced with immunoSEQ multiplex PCR; TCRdb's copy has only in-frame clones and lacks some. This sample has approximately 67,000 clones, with roughly 80% found just once. This specimen was CD4+ or CD8+ T cells sorted from blood, taken in a trial of the OX40 agonist ivuxolimab. The receptors originated from an adult with an advanced solid tumor such as melanoma, head and neck, liver or kidney cancer.

This clone was detected a few times. The chain has TRBV7-2 and TRBJ2-1; D ambiguous. This CDR3 spans 14 amino acids. Germline values: CDR1 SGHTA, CDR2 FQGNSA. V lost 4 bases, J lost 12 bases, and 19 bases lay in between. CDR3 region: CASSSQHFTGRQFF. The CDR3 coding sequence is TGTGCCAGCAGCTCCCAGCACTTTACTGGACGGCAGTTCTTC.

The chain couples TRBV19 to TRBJ2-2, with 9 bases lining up with TRBD2. CDR1 and CDR2 from the germline V gene are LNHDA and SQIVND (reference sequence). CDR3 length equals 15 residues. The ends lost 7 bases at V and 3 bases at J; junction bases unmatched: 6. CDR3 DNA: TGTGCCAGTACTCGACTAGCGGAGCACACCGGGGAGCTGTTTTTT. Encoded protein: CASTRLAEHTGELFF.

The chain couples TRBV11-3 to TRBJ1-1; D is unclear. Trimming removed 1 base at V and 8 bases at J, with 20 bases between. The CDR3 contains 16 residues. Germline assignment: CDR1 SGHNT and CDR2 YENEEA. The CDR3 is CASSLGVGRLGSEAFF. The CDR3, as DNA: TGTGCCAGCAGCTTAGGCGTCGGACGACTTGGGTCCGAAGCTTTCTTT.

J is TRBJ1-2 and V is TRBV4-2, with 11 nucleotides matching TRBD1. This CDR3 contains 15 residues. V was pared by 1 base and J by 7 bases, with 5 bases of the junction left unmatched. Looked up from germline, CDR1 is LGHNA and CDR2 is YNFKEQ. The CDR3 DNA sequence: TGTGCCAGCAGCCAAGTGGACAGGGGGCTCTCTGGCTACACCTTC. The encoded protein is CASSQVDRGLSGYTF.

The chain carries TRBV2 and TRBJ2-3, with 10 bases fitting TRBD2. The V gene's germline CDR1 is SNHLY and CDR2 FYNNEI. The CDR3 is 20 residues long. Losses at the gene ends were 0 bases for V and 0 bases for J; bases not matched to a gene: 12. CDR3 in amino acids: CASSEAPWLAGEASTDTQYF. The DNA for the CDR3 is TGTGCCAGCAGTGAAGCCCCTTGGCTAGCGGGGGAAGCTAGCACAGATACGCAGTATTTT.

V and J are TRBV2 and TRBJ1-1, with D tentatively TRBD1 (6 bases). Trimming stripped 6 bases from V and 4 bases from J, with 15 bases between. This CDR3 comprises 14 residues. Germline CDR1 is SNHLY and CDR2 is FYNNEI. CDR3 nucleotides: TGTGCCAGCAGGGAACAGGGTAGCTCCACTGAAGCTTTCTTT. Translating it yields CASREQGSSTEAFF. Complete variable domain (other parts from reference TRBV2 and TRBJ1-1): EPEVTQTPSHQVTQMGQEVILRCVPISNHLYFYWYRQILGQKVEFLVSFYNNEISEKSEIFDDQFSVERPDGSNFTLKIRSTKLEDSAMYFCASREQGSSTEAFFGQGTRLTVV.

This clone appeared a single time. The chain recombines TRBV12-5 with TRBJ1-5; D gene uncertain. V lost 1 base and J lost 7, with 2 bases in between. This CDR3 has 11 amino acids. Germline V gene lookup returns CDR1 LGHNT and CDR2 FRNRAP. CDR3 DNA sequence: TGTGCTAGTGGTTTGGAACAGCCCCAGCATTTT. Amino acids: CASGLEQPQHF.

The genes are TRBV7-7 and TRBJ2-5, with unresolved D. Germline values: CDR1 SSHAT, CDR2 FNYEAQ (reference sequence). The V end was cut by 6 bases, the J end by 4 bases, with 12 bases between. There are 13 residues in the CDR3. CDR3 amino acids: CASRAVGAETQYF. DNA of the CDR3: TGTGCCAGCAGGGCAGTCGGTGCAGAGACCCAGTACTTC.

The chain couples TRBV5-5 to TRBJ1-4, with TRBD1 identical over 10 bases. The CDR3 extends over 14 amino acids. The germline gives CDR1 SGHKS, CDR2 YYEKEE (reference sequence). Trimming at V came to 4 bases and at J to 6 bases, leaving 3 bases not matched to a gene. CDR3 sequence (DNA): TGTGCCAGCAGCCGGACAGGGGGTGATGAAAAACTGTTTTTT. Its protein is CASSRTGGDEKLFF.

The chain carries TRBV9 and TRBJ2-2, with TRBD1 matching over 12 bases. This CDR3 comprises 18 residues. Germline CDR1 and CDR2: SGDLS and YYNGEE. The V and J ends lost 1 base and 7 bases, in that order; junction bases with no gene match: 11. This CDR3 reads CASSVLSGGQGAGGELFF. CDR3 in DNA: TGTGCCAGCAGCGTACTTTCCGGGGGACAGGGGGCCGGCGGGGAGCTGTTTTTT.

The chain joins TRBV19 to TRBJ2-4; D uncertain. Trimming cost V 5 bases and J 0 bases, with 11 bases left between them. The CDR3 is 15 residues long. From germline, CDR1 is LNHDA and CDR2 SQIVND (reference sequence). The CDR3 sequence is CASSLPTPAKNIQYF. For the CDR3, the DNA is TGTGCCAGTAGTCTTCCGACACCAGCCAAAAACATTCAGTACTTC. The full variable domain, its missing parts supplied by reference TRBV19 and TRBJ2-4, is DGGITQSPKYLFRKEGQNVTLSCEQNLNHDAMYWYRQDPGQGLRLIYYSQIVNDFQKGDIAEGYSVSREKKESFPLTVTSAQKNPTAFYLCASSLPTPAKNIQYFGAGTRLSVL.

The V and J genes are TRBV5-5 and TRBJ2-7; 8 bases line up with TRBD2. This CDR3 spans 16 amino acids. The V gene end was trimmed by 4 bases and the J gene end by 0 bases; junction bases not matched to a gene: 9. Germline CDR1 reads SGHKS; CDR2 reads YYEKEE (reference sequence). CDR3 residues: CASSTAGTRSSYEQYF. In DNA, the CDR3 is TGTGCCAGCAGCACGGCCGGGACTAGGAGCTCCTACGAGCAGTACTTC.

This chain links TRBV5-1 with TRBJ2-7, with 13 bases identical to TRBD2. V shed 3 bases and J 4 bases; nucleotides not matched to a gene: 7. Germline V CDR1 and CDR2: SGHRS, YFSETQ. This CDR3 contains 16 residues. The CDR3, as DNA: TGCGCCAGCAGCTACACCGGGACTAGCGGGGTTTACGAGCAGTACTTC. Encoded protein: CASSYTGTSGVYEQYF.

The gene calls are TRBV30 and TRBJ1-1; D gene ambiguous. Germline lookup yields CDR1 GTSNPN and CDR2 SVGIG (reference sequence). The CDR3 extends over 13 amino acids. V dropped 2 bases and J dropped 1 base, with 8 bases sitting between them. The CDR3 region has the DNA TGTGCCTGGAGTATGGGGAGGAACACTGAAGCTTTCTTT. Amino acids: CAWSMGRNTEAFF.

The chain links TRBV11-3 to TRBJ2-3; tentative D call: TRBD2 (6 bases). The CDR3 spans 14 residues. Germline assignment: CDR1 SGHNT and CDR2 YENEEA. The ends were cut back, 2 bases at V and 4 bases at J, with 10 bases in the middle. The CDR3 sequence: CASSLWRGSDTQYF. As DNA, the CDR3 is TGTGCCAGCAGCTTATGGCGGGGTTCAGATACGCAGTATTTT.

This clone appeared once. The chain joins TRBV9 to TRBJ2-1; possibly TRBD2 for D (5 bases). The ends were cut back, 4 bases at V and 0 bases at J, with 11 bases in the middle. Germline assignment: CDR1 SGDLS and CDR2 YYNGEE. This CDR3 spans 15 amino acids. The CDR3, as DNA: TGTGCCAGCAGCCGGACGGGAAGCTCCTACAATGAGCAGTTCTTC. This translates into CASSRTGSSYNEQFF.

The chain recombines TRBV7-2 with TRBJ1-5, with 9 bases fitting TRBD1. Germline lookup yields CDR1 SGHTA and CDR2 FQGNSA. Trimming removed 4 bases from V and 7 bases from J; junction bases left unmatched: 8. CDR3 size: 15 residues. CDR3 protein: CASSSNRGREQPQHF. CDR3 bases: TGTGCCAGCAGCTCTAACAGGGGGCGCGAGCAGCCCCAGCATTTT.

CDR3 nucleotides: TGTGCCAGCAGCCCACGCCCAACAGCGGGAGCAGAGACCCAGTACTTC. Residues: CASSPRPTAGAETQYF. The chain couples TRBV13 to TRBJ2-5; TRBD2 aligns across 8 bases. Germline assignment: CDR1 PRHDT and CDR2 FYEKMQ (reference sequence). The V segment lost 5 bases and the J segment 4 bases; nucleotides outside the gene matches: 12. The CDR3 contains 16 residues.

This rearrangement joins TRBV5-4 to TRBJ1-3, with D possibly matching TRBD1 (5 bases). CDR3 length equals 13 residues. Germline values: CDR1 SGHNT, CDR2 YYREEE (reference sequence). V was cut by 0 bases and J by 8 bases, with 9 bases left in between. CDR3 DNA sequence: TGTGCCAGCAGCTTGGGTCCGGGGGACACCATATATTTT. Amino acid sequence: CASSLGPGDTIYF.

The chain has TRBV5-1 and TRBJ2-3, with D possibly being TRBD1 (5 bases). Germline V gene lookup returns CDR1 SGHRS and CDR2 YFSETQ. Trimming cost V 1 base and J 5 bases, with 11 bases left between them. The CDR3 has 14 residues. The CDR3, as DNA: TGCGCCAGCAGCTTGACACCGCAGGGAGATACGCAGTATTTT. Its translation: CASSLTPQGDTQYF.

The gene calls are TRBV6-6 and TRBJ2-5, with TRBD2 identical over 9 bases. V shed 7 bases, J shed 5 bases, and the junction held 8 bases outside the gene matches. The CDR3 totals 14 residues. Germline V gene lookup returns CDR1 MNHNY and CDR2 SVGAGI (reference sequence). The CDR3 is CASTLSGRYETQYF. The CDR3 DNA is TGTGCCAGCACCCTAAGCGGGAGGTATGAGACCCAGTACTTC.

The J gene is TRBJ2-5, the V gene TRBV27, with 10 nucleotides matching TRBD2. Judging by the DNA end, TRBJ2-7 fits better; the J call may be wrong. There are 14 residues in the CDR3. The germline V gene has CDR1 MNHEY and CDR2 SMNVEV (reference sequence). In DNA form, the CDR3 reads TGTGCCAGCAGTTTTAGCGGGAGGTCCTACGAGCAGTACTTC. This gives the protein CASSFSGRSYEQYF.

The V call is TRBV6-6, the J call TRBJ1-1; D possibly corresponds to TRBD1 (6 bases). V was trimmed by 5 bases and J by 1 base, leaving 8 bases between them. The CDR3 sequence is 13 residues long. The germline CDR1 and CDR2 sequences are MNHNY and SVGAGI (reference sequence). The CDR3 bases are TGTGCCAGCAGTCCACAGGGGAACACTGAAGCTTTCTTT. Amino acid sequence: CASSPQGNTEAFF.

The chain is built from TRBV21-1 and TRBJ1-4; the table calls TRBD1, which could not be checked here. TRBV21-1 is annotated as a pseudogene. The CDR3 has 16 residues. The CDR3 bases are TGTGCCAGCAGCAAAGCTAGGGGACAGGGTCCGGAAAAACTGTTTTTT. This encodes CASSKARGQGPEKLFF.